Listed here are 5 T cell receptor beta chains from one sample, sequenced in a study of OX40 agonist ivuxolimab in advanced cancers. Generated by immunoSEQ multiplex PCR, the TCRdb table keeps only in-frame clones and is missing some. The repertoire holds roughly 95,000 clones, with 65% to 90% as singletons. The sample consisted of CD4+ or CD8+ T cells sorted from blood, taken in a trial of the OX40 agonist ivuxolimab. These receptors came from an adult with an advanced solid tumor such as melanoma, head and neck, liver or kidney cancer.

This chain joins TRBV6-5 and TRBJ2-7; D is ambiguous. Between the trimmed V and J ends, which lost 4 bases and 2 bases, there was a span of 9 bases. The CDR3 has 13 residues. The germline V gene encodes CDR1 MNHEY and CDR2 SVGAGI. CDR3 bases: TGTGCCAGCAGTTCCTACGCCCCCTACGAGCAGTACTTC. It is translated as CASSSYAPYEQYF.

The CDR3 here is CASSILPRGAGGAFF. In DNA, the CDR3 is TGTGCCAGTAGTATACTCCCCCGAGGCGCGGGTGGAGCTTTCTTT. The chain employs TRBV19 and TRBJ1-1; D remains unclear. This CDR3 contains 15 residues. V was pared by 2 bases and J by 10 bases, with 20 bases between. Germline V gene data show CDR1 as LNHDA and CDR2 as SQIVND (reference sequence).

V and J are TRBV18 and TRBJ1-1; the D is unclear. V was shortened by 4 bases and J by 1 base, with 10 bases between the two germline ends. This CDR3 spans 14 amino acids. The germline V gene has CDR1 KGHSH and CDR2 LQKENI. Here the CDR3 reads CASSLIQGNTEAFF. The CDR3 nucleotides are TGTGCCAGCTCACTCATCCAAGGGAACACTGAAGCTTTCTTT.

This chain joins TRBV4-1 and TRBJ2-2; D not certain. Germline V gene data show CDR1 as MGHRA and CDR2 as YSYEKL. Trimming left V 4 bases short and J 3 bases short, with 3 bases between. This CDR3 has 12 amino acids. The CDR3 is CASSPDTGELFF. CDR3 bases: TGCGCCAGCAGCCCAGACACCGGGGAGCTGTTTTTT.

This rearrangement joins TRBV9 to TRBJ2-2; 12 bases are a match to TRBD2. The V gene's germline CDR1 is SGDLS and CDR2 YYNGEE. The CDR3 totals 15 residues. The V segment lost 5 bases and the J segment 7 bases; nucleotides outside the gene matches: 6. CDR3 nucleotides: TGTGCCAGCAGGCCGACTAGCGGGAGTAACGGGGAGCTGTTTTTT. It is translated as CASRPTSGSNGELFF.